This T cell receptor (beta chain) was identified during a study of cytomegalovirus exposure and HLA in healthy donors. Study-wide points: Subsequent analysis of the roughly 120 validation repertoires found a tendency for first-cohort TCR clusters to co-occur.

Trimming removed 1 base at V and 2 bases at J, with 12 bases between. The CDR3 extends over 16 amino acids. Germline V gene lookup returns CDR1 MGHRA and CDR2 YSYEKL. The donors were members of the validation cohort comprising approximately 120 subjects, separate from the roughly 600-subject first cohort. In the case of this clone: The antigen is undetermined.

Sequenced by immunoSEQ multiplex PCR; TCRdb stores in-frame clones only, minus some. This sample carries about 110,000 clones, around 85% of them seen once, and the ten largest clones take approximately 2.9%. The sequenced sample consisted of PBMCs. The V call is TRBV4-1, the J call TRBJ1-5, with a possible D match to TRBD1 (6 bases). The TCR originated in a woman aged 18-29 years in good health and CMV-seronegative. This CDR3 reads CASSQVQGSGNQPQHF. In nucleotides, the CDR3 is TGCGCCAGCAGCCAAGTCCAGGGGTCGGGCAATCAGCCCCAGCATTTT.